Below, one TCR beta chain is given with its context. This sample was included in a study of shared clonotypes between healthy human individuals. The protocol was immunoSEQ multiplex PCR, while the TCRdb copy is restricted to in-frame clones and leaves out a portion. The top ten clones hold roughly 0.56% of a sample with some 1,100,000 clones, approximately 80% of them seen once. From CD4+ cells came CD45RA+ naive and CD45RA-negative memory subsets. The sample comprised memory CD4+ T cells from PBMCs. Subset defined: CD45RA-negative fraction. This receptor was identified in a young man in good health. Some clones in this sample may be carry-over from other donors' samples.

CDR3 in amino acids: CASSREQGGGYEQYF. CDR3 bases: TGTGCCAGCTCCCGCGAACAGGGTGGAGGCTACGAGCAGTACTTC. V is TRBV18 and J is TRBJ2-7; a weak D match, TRBD1 (6 bases). The CDR3 covers 15 residues. Germline CDR1 is KGHSH and CDR2 is LQKENI. Trimming took off 6 bases at V and 3 bases at J, with 18 bases between the two ends.